This passage covers 21 T cell receptor beta chains from one sample sequenced in a study of T cells in Graves' hyperthyroidism and ophthalmopathy. Amplification of TCR beta CDR3 regions used RNA as the template. HTBI primers were employed in a first-round RT-PCR of the TCR CDR3. TCRdb re-called the multiplex PCR reads with MiXCR, one entry per CDR3 protein. The data contain about 740,000 distinct CDR3 sequences, about 14% of them singletons. The specimen sequenced was blood. These receptors were collected from a woman between 18 and 30 years old with Graves' hyperthyroidism.

This clonotype was observed at least ten times. The chain is built from TRBV7-2 and TRBJ1-2; D remains unclear. The germline V gene encodes CDR1 SGHTA and CDR2 FQGNSA. The V end lost 8 bases, the J end lost 7 bases, and 20 bases lay between the germline ends. The CDR3 loop spans 14 amino acids. The CDR3 sequence: CASEGWAAPRGYTF. The CDR3 nucleotides read TGTGCCAGCGAAGGTTGGGCAGCCCCGCGTGGCTACACCTTC.

This clonotype was counted only a few times. A clone one base away is much larger, so this may be a read error. The chain links TRBV11-3 to TRBJ1-5; D ambiguous. There are 15 residues in the CDR3. The V end lost 0 bases, the J end lost 0 bases, and 6 bases lay between the germline ends. Germline V gene lookup returns CDR1 SGHNT and CDR2 YENEEA. The CDR3 bases are TGTGCCAGCAGCTTAGAGGAGTATAGCAATCAGCCCCAGCATTTT. It encodes CASSLEEYSNQPQHF.

In this sample, this clonotype turned up many times. The chain employs TRBV3-1 and TRBJ2-1; D unresolved. In germline, CDR1 is LGHDT, CDR2 YNNKEL (reference sequence). The CDR3 contains 15 residues. V was cut by 4 bases and J by 5 bases, with 15 bases left in between. CDR3 sequence (DNA): TGTGCCAGCAGCCCGACCTCCAGTACCCACAATGAGCAGTTCTTC. Residues: CASSPTSSTHNEQFF.

The chain has TRBV11-2 and TRBJ2-7; D not certain. Germline V gene data show CDR1 as SGHAT and CDR2 as FQNNGV. Trimming shortened V by 1 base and J by 3 bases, and 10 bases separated the two germline ends. This CDR3 has 14 residues. The CDR3 nucleotides read TGTGCCAGCAGCTTAGTCTCCGGAAACTACGAGCAGTACTTC. Protein product: CASSLVSGNYEQYF. Full variable domain (rest looked up from reference TRBV11-2 and TRBJ2-7): EAGVAQSPRYKIIEKRQSVAFWCNPISGHATLYWYQQILGQGPKLLIQFQNNGVVDDSQLPKDRFSAERLKGVDSTLKIQPAKLEDSAVYLCASSLVSGNYEQYFGPGTRLTVT.

A remark on this clonotype: This clone may be a read error of a much larger clone one base away. The chain joins TRBV7-2 to TRBJ2-1; tentative D call: TRBD2 (6 bases). Germline V gives CDR1 SGHTA, CDR2 FQGNSA. CDR3 length: 15 amino acids. The V gene lost 1 base and the J gene lost 7 bases, with 14 bases spanning the gap. CDR3 residues: CASSLEMAGSNEQFF. CDR3 in DNA: TGTGCCAGCAGCTTAGAGATGGCGGGAAGTAATGAGCAGTTCTTC.

The table lists this clonotype with many counts. This chain links TRBV3-1 with TRBJ2-1, with a tentative D call TRBD2 (6 bases). The CDR3 length is 18 residues. Trimming removed 3 bases at V and 8 bases at J, with 26 bases between. The germline V gene encodes CDR1 LGHDT and CDR2 YNNKEL (reference sequence). CDR3 loop: CASSHSPPGLAYIDEQFF. In DNA, the CDR3 is TGTGCCAGCAGCCACTCACCCCCCGGGCTAGCGTACATCGATGAGCAGTTCTTC.

The chain is built from TRBV29-1 and TRBJ2-7; no definite D call. Germline-derived CDR1 and CDR2 are SQVTM and ANQGSEA. The CDR3 contains 11 residues. V gave up 3 bases and J gave up 4 bases, with 7 bases separating them. For the CDR3, the DNA is TGCAGCGTTGAGGCGTGGTACGAGCAGTACTTC. It specifies CSVEAWYEQYF.

This clonotype was observed many times. The chain links TRBV20-1 to TRBJ2-7; 8 bases align to TRBD2. The CDR3 is 13 residues long. The V gene end was trimmed by 3 bases and the J gene end by 4 bases; junction bases not matched to a gene: 5. In germline, CDR1 is DFQATT, CDR2 SNEGSKA (reference sequence). The CDR3 is CSARNSGSYEQYF. The CDR3 DNA follows: TGCAGTGCTAGGAACAGCGGGAGTTACGAGCAGTACTTC.

The chain joins TRBV27 to TRBJ2-1, with D perhaps matching TRBD1 (6 bases). Trimming took off 0 bases at V and 13 bases at J, with 25 bases between the two ends. Germline V CDR1 and CDR2: MNHEY, SMNVEV (reference sequence). The CDR3 spans 17 residues. The CDR3 sequence is CASSLSGAQGPRNIQFF. As DNA, the CDR3 is TGTGCCAGCAGTTTATCGGGGGCACAGGGTCCGCGGAACATTCAGTTCTTC.

The rearrangement joins TRBV6-1 to TRBJ2-1; the D is unclear. The CDR3 runs to 15 residues. Germline V gene sequence: CDR1 MNHNS, CDR2 SASEGT. Trimming shortened V by 6 bases and J by 9 bases, and 21 bases separated the two germline ends. The CDR3 nucleotides are TGTGCCAGCAGCTATGGTGGGCTCGTGGCAGGTGAGCAGTTCTTC. Its protein is CASSYGGLVAGEQFF.

This clonotype was recorded many times. The chain links TRBV13 to TRBJ2-7; TRBD1 matches at 9 bases. Germline trimming cut 5 bases from V and 2 bases from J; bases unmatched to any gene: 4. Germline CDR1 and CDR2: PRHDT and FYEKMQ (reference sequence). The CDR3 runs to 14 residues. The CDR3 region is CASSSRDRAYEQYF. The CDR3 bases are TGTGCCAGCAGCAGCCGGGACAGGGCCTACGAGCAGTACTTC.

This chain links TRBV30 with TRBJ2-7; 8 bases are a match to TRBD1. The CDR3 totals 12 residues. Germline loops: CDR1 GTSNPN, CDR2 SVGIG (reference sequence). After removal of 5 bases from V and 2 bases from J, the junction contained 2 bases not matched to a gene. CDR3 DNA sequence: TGTGCCTGGGGACAGGGCACCTACGAGCAGTACTTC. Amino acid sequence: CAWGQGTYEQYF.

This clonotype was found a few times. The chain recombines TRBV29-1 with TRBJ2-3, with no clear D. V was cut by 2 bases and J by 1 base, with 10 bases left in between. The CDR3 runs to 14 residues. Per the germline V gene, CDR1 is SQVTM and CDR2 is ANQGSEA. CDR3 sequence reads: CSVEWKLGTDTQYF. The CDR3 DNA sequence: TGCAGCGTTGAATGGAAACTCGGCACAGATACGCAGTATTTT.

This clonotype has ten or more counts. The V gene is TRBV20-1, the J gene TRBJ2-7; D is uncertain. CDR3 length: 13 amino acids. Trimming left V 1 base short and J 2 bases short, with 9 bases between. Germline V lookup: CDR1 DFQATT, CDR2 SNEGSKA (reference sequence). In DNA, the CDR3 is TGCAGTGCTAGAGCGGCGGAAGCCTACGAGCAGTACTTC. Protein sequence: CSARAAEAYEQYF.

In this sample, this clonotype turned up many times. The chain joins TRBV7-9 to TRBJ2-3, with TRBD2 as a possible D gene (5 bases). The germline V and J ends were trimmed by 2 bases and 2 bases, with 17 bases remaining between them. Germline CDR1 reads SEHNR; CDR2 reads FQNEAQ (reference sequence). This CDR3 spans 17 amino acids. CDR3 in DNA: TGTGCCAGCAGCTTATGGTCCGGGGAGTGGGTCACAGATACGCAGTATTTT. Its protein is CASSLWSGEWVTDTQYF.

This clonotype has at least ten counts. V gene TRBV11-2 combines with J gene TRBJ2-7; D may be TRBD2 (5 bases). Deletions cut 3 bases from V and 6 bases from J, with 15 bases between. Germline-derived CDR1 and CDR2 are SGHAT and FQNNGV. The CDR3 sequence is 14 residues long. The DNA for the CDR3 is TGTGCCAGCAGCTTGTTCCCCCTAGCAGGCGAGCAGTACTTC. It encodes CASSLFPLAGEQYF.

This clonotype has ten or more counts. The chain couples TRBV7-8 to TRBJ2-2; TRBD2 matches 13 bases. The CDR3 length is 17 residues. The V gene's germline CDR1 is SGHVS and CDR2 FQNEAQ. Trimming cost V 6 bases and J 8 bases; bases outside gene matches: 12. CDR3 residues: CASRRKQGLAGSGELFF. CDR3 in DNA: TGTGCCAGCAGACGAAAGCAGGGACTAGCGGGATCGGGGGAGCTGTTTTTT. Together with reference TRBV7-8 and TRBJ2-2, the CDR3 gives the full variable domain: GAGVSQSPRYKVAKRGQDVALRCDPISGHVSLFWYQQALGQGPEFLTYFQNEAQLDKSGLPSDRFFAERPEGSVSTLKIQRTQQEDSAVYLCASRRKQGLAGSGELFFGEGSRLTVL.

The chain is built from TRBV6-1 and TRBJ1-6; 7 bases are a match to TRBD1. CDR3 length equals 15 residues. Germline lookup yields CDR1 MNHNS and CDR2 SASEGT. J lost 8 bases, V lost 7 bases, and 11 bases had no gene match. The CDR3 DNA follows: TGTGCCAGCACCCTACCCCAGGGGGGCGATTCACCCCTCCACTTT. It translates to CASTLPQGGDSPLHF.

This clonotype was detected once. The rearrangement joins TRBV12-3 or TRBV12-4 to TRBJ1-2; the D gene is possibly TRBD1 (5 bases). V was clipped by 5 bases and J by 0 bases, with 16 bases between them. This CDR3 region has 16 residues. The CDR3 DNA reads TGTGCCAGCAGTCCGGGGGGGTGGGGGGCTAACTATGGCTACACCTTC. Protein sequence: CASSPGGWGANYGYTF.

This chain connects TRBV12-5 to TRBJ2-5; D unresolved. The V gene's germline CDR1 is LGHNT and CDR2 FRNRAP. CDR3 size: 15 residues. Trimming pared 6 bases from V and 2 bases from J, leaving 16 bases between. This CDR3 is CASGFGNSPQETQYF. The CDR3 DNA sequence: TGTGCTAGTGGGTTTGGGAACTCGCCTCAAGAGACCCAGTACTTC.

This clonotype was seen more than once but under ten times. The chain uses TRBV20-1 and TRBJ2-5, with TRBD2 identical over 8 bases. The CDR3 consists of 11 residues. Germline CDR1 and CDR2: DFQATT and SNEGSKA (reference sequence). V shed 6 bases, J shed 4 bases, and the junction held 1 base outside the gene matches. The CDR3 DNA is TGCAGTGCCACTAGCGGAGAGACCCAGTACTTC. Its protein product is CSATSGETQYF.